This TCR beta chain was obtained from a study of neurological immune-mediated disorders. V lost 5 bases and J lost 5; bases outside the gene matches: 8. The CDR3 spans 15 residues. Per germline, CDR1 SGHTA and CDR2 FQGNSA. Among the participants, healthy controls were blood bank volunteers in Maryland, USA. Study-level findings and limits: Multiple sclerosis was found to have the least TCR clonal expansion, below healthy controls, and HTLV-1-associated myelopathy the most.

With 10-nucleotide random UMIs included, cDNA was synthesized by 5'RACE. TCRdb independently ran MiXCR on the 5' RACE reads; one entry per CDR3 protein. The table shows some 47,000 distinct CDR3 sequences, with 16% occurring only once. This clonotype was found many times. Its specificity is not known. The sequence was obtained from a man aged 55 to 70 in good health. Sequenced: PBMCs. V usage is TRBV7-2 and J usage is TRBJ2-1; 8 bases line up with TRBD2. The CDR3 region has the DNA TGTGCCAGCAGCAGATCCGGGACTAGGGACAATGAGCAGTTCTTC. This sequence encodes CASSRSGTRDNEQFF.